This T cell receptor (beta chain) was identified during a study of cytomegalovirus exposure and HLA in healthy donors. Remarks on this clone: Its antigen is as yet unknown.

Germline CDR1 reads SGHAT; CDR2 reads FQNNGV. The CDR3 loop spans 15 amino acids. Between the trimmed V and J ends, which lost 5 bases and 1 base, there was a span of 14 bases. The PCR had 60 Vbeta and 13 Jbeta primers. The assay was immunoSEQ multiplex PCR, and TCRdb's table has in-frame clones only and misses some. The sample records 150,000 to 200,000 clones, around four fifths being singletons. General study findings and limits: TCR beta V- and J-gene trimming was later associated with a missense DCLRE1C variant. In an earlier analysis, productive rearrangement rates for most beta V segments clustered near 87% or 30%. Listed as cytomegalovirus-associated were 150 or so TCR beta chains. Analyzed later, association rates of TCRs varied across HLA loci, with DRB1 most and HLA-C fewest.

Sequenced material: PBMCs. The chain combines TRBV11-2 with TRBJ1-2; possible D gene TRBD1, 5 bases. The TCR originated in a woman aged 25 to 39 in good health and CMV-seropositive. CDR3: CASSLNVGVNYGYTF. CDR3 in DNA: TGTGCCAGCAGCCTTAACGTAGGGGTTAACTATGGCTACACCTTC. Drawing the rest from reference TRBV11-2 and TRBJ1-2, the complete variable domain is EAGVAQSPRYKIIEKRQSVAFWCNPISGHATLYWYQQILGQGPKLLIQFQNNGVVDDSQLPKDRFSAERLKGVDSTLKIQPAKLEDSAVYLCASSLNVGVNYGYTFGSGTRLTVV.